A selection of T cell receptor beta chains follows, all from one sample in a study of blood T cell repertoires in COVID-19. Only in-frame clones appear in the TCRdb table, and some are missing; sequencing was by immunoSEQ multiplex PCR. The sample carries hundreds of thousands of clones, approximately 87% recorded once. Sequenced sample: peripheral blood. Source of these receptors: a woman between 45 and 60 years old with active or convalescent COVID-19. Both conserved end residues are part of each CDR3. Fields, in order: clone size, J gene, V gene, D gene, CDR3 DNA, CDR3 protein. The D gene is left open where the match is weak. Size is omitted from some rows. Given values are once, few, many or a class for expanded clones.

>-|TRBJ2-2|TRBV28|TRBD2
TGTGCCAGCAGTTACCTCGGACTAGCGGGGCCGAACACCGGGGAGCTGTTTTTT
CASSYLGLAGPNTGELFF
>few|TRBJ1-2|TRBV4-1|-
TGCGCCAGCAGCCCGTTTGGGAGCTATGGCTACACCTTC
CASSPFGSYGYTF
>-|TRBJ2-7|TRBV18|TRBD2
TGTGCCAGCTCACCCCGACTAGCTCCACCCCACGAGCAGTACTTC
CASSPRLAPPHEQYF
>-|TRBJ1-2|TRBV7-2|-
TGTGCCAGCAGCTTAGCCCCAGGTTTAGGTGGCTACACCTTC
CASSLAPGLGGYTF
>-|TRBJ1-1|TRBV3-1/TRBV3-2|-
TGTGCCAGCAGCCGCCGACAGATGAACACTGAAGCTTTCTTT
CASSRRQMNTEAFF
>-|TRBJ1-2|TRBV12-3/TRBV12-4|-
TGTGCCAGCAGTTCCCCTAGGTGGGGCTACACCTTC
CASSSPRWGYTF
>-|TRBJ2-6|TRBV5-4|TRBD1
TGTGCCAGCAGCTCTGGACAGGGAGCTGGGGCCAACGTCCTGACTTTC
CASSSGQGAGANVLTF
>-|TRBJ2-7|TRBV18|TRBD2
TGTGCCAGCTCACCCTCTTGGGGCGGGGGGGCCTCCTACGAGCAGTACTTC
CASSPSWGGGASYEQYF
>-|TRBJ2-7|TRBV7-2|-
TGTGCCAGCAGCACAAGCCGGGTCGCGGAGGCCTACGAGCAGTACTTC
CASSTSRVAEAYEQYF
>few|TRBJ1-2|TRBV7-2|TRBD1
TGTGCCAGCAGCAAGGGACAGGGGAGTGGCTACACCTTC
CASSKGQGSGYTF
>-|TRBJ2-3|TRBV7-6|-
TGTGCCAGCACCTCTTTGGCGGGGGCCCTACTCACAGATACGCAGTATTTT
CASTSLAGALLTDTQYF
>-|TRBJ1-1|TRBV6-2/TRBV6-3|-
TGTGCCAGCAGCCTTGGACGGGGGGAGAACACTGAAGCTTTCTTT
CASSLGRGENTEAFF
>-|TRBJ1-5|TRBV30|-
TGTGCCTGGAGTGTCACGACAGGCCGCCAGCCCCAGCATTTT
CAWSVTTGRQPQHF
>-|TRBJ1-1|TRBV11-2|TRBD1
TGTGCCAGCAGCCGCACCGGGACAGGGGTATACACTGAAGCTTTCTTT
CASSRTGTGVYTEAFF
>-|TRBJ2-7|TRBV11-3|-
TGTGCCAGCAGCTTAGAAGGACAGTCCTACGAGCAGTACTTC
CASSLEGQSYEQYF